This T cell receptor (beta chain) was obtained from a study of shared T cell receptors in the human thymus. Data came from immunoSEQ multiplex PCR; TCRdb stores just in-frame clones and leaves some out. This repertoire shows hundreds of thousands of clones, more than 70% found once; its top ten account for 0.009% to 0.0095%. This sample was shared with a second study, whose subject was human thymus T cells. That study reports: Donation was from healthy Finnish infants who were having corrective surgery that addressed congenital heart defects. Thymus tissue was removed during corrective cardiac surgery. There appeared to be biased usage of V and J genes in thymic and blood repertoires. Related work showed strongly overlapping thymic repertoires across unrelated individuals.

The sequenced sample was thymocytes. The receptor was isolated from a boy younger than two with a congenital heart defect.

This chain's CDR3 is CASSQEGGTYEQYF. CDR3 in DNA: TGTGCCAGCAGCCAAGAGGGCGGGACCTACGAGCAGTACTTC. J is TRBJ2-7 and V is TRBV14; D might be TRBD2 (6 bases). The length of the CDR3 is 14 residues. Germline CDR1 is SGHDN and CDR2 is FVKESK. Trimming took off 0 bases at V and 2 bases at J, with 8 bases between the two ends. The variable domain in full, completed from reference TRBV14 and TRBJ2-7, reads EAGVTQFPSHSVIEKGQTVTLRCDPISGHDNLYWYRRVMGKEIKFLLHFVKESKQDESGMPNNRFLAERTGGTYSTLKVQPAELEDSGVYFCASSQEGGTYEQYFGPGTRLTVT.